These 14 T cell receptor beta chains share one sample of origin, sequenced in a study of pediatric ulcerative colitis. One to two pinch biopsies were taken from the rectum during colonoscopy. The repertoire was sequenced with immunoSEQ multiplex PCR; TCRdb's copy has only in-frame clones and lacks some. This sample has about 35,000 clones, with roughly 77% found just once. The material sequenced was gut tissue. The origin of the receptors is a boy younger than 18 with mild ulcerative colitis.

The V call is TRBV7-9, the J call TRBJ1-2; D call uncertain. Between the trimmed V and J ends, which lost 1 base and 4 bases, there was a span of 16 bases. The CDR3 is made up of 16 amino acids. Germline CDR1 reads SEHNR; CDR2 reads FQNEAQ (reference sequence). The CDR3 DNA reads TGTGCCAGCAGCTTAGTCTTAGGGTCGAGCCCCTATGGCTACACCTTC. Translated: CASSLVLGSSPYGYTF.

The chain couples TRBV4-1 to TRBJ2-5; TRBD2 might be the D (5 bases). The length of the CDR3 is 15 residues. Trimming took off 1 base at V and 7 bases at J, with 16 bases between the two ends. Germline CDR1 MGHRA, CDR2 YSYEKL. DNA for the CDR3: TGCGCCAGCAGCCAAGCGACGGGGTCCATGGGGACCCAGTACTTC. Its protein product is CASSQATGSMGTQYF.

The CDR3 DNA reads as TGTGCCAGCAGAGCTCGCGGGGGGACCCAAGAGACCCAGTACTTC. Protein sequence: CASRARGGTQETQYF. The chain couples TRBV7-2 to TRBJ2-5; 8 bases agree with TRBD2. Germline CDR1 and CDR2: SGHTA and FQGNSA. V dropped 6 bases and J dropped 1; count of bases not matched to a gene: 7. This CDR3 has 15 residues.

This chain uses TRBV7-9 with TRBJ1-2, with D possibly matching TRBD1 (6 bases). The V gene's germline CDR1 is SEHNR and CDR2 FQNEAQ (reference sequence). V shed 5 bases and J shed 4 bases, with 17 bases lying between them. The CDR3 runs 15 residues. CDR3 coding DNA: TGTGCCAGCAGCCCCCGGGCGGACAGCATCTATGGCTACACCTTC. It codes for CASSPRADSIYGYTF.

This clone has just one count. The chain employs TRBV5-1 and TRBJ1-1, with a possible D match to TRBD1 (5 bases). Germline CDR1 reads SGHRS; CDR2 reads YFSETQ. This CDR3 region has 16 residues. The V gene lost 0 bases and the J gene lost 3 bases, with 15 bases spanning the gap. CDR3 bases: TGCGCCAGCAGCTTGGGGCCCCTCGGGGGGGACACTGAAGCTTTCTTT. Residues: CASSLGPLGGDTEAFF.

This chain connects TRBV4-1 to TRBJ2-3, with 11 bases matching TRBD2. Germline CDR1 MGHRA, CDR2 YSYEKL. Trimming cost V 7 bases and J 3 bases; bases outside gene matches: 18. The CDR3 is made up of 19 amino acids. CDR3 sequence reads: CASTPTSGGPGRWTDTQYF. The CDR3 bases are TGCGCCAGCACTCCTACTAGCGGGGGCCCGGGGCGTTGGACAGATACGCAGTATTTT.

In its sample, this clone was seen a few times. The V gene is TRBV4-1, the J gene TRBJ1-6; D is unresolved. CDR3 size: 14 residues. Looked up from germline, CDR1 is MGHRA and CDR2 is YSYEKL. V was shortened by 8 bases and J by 4 bases, with 12 bases between the two germline ends. This CDR3 reads CASRPLPYNSPLHF. The CDR3 bases are TGCGCCAGCCGCCCACTACCTTATAATTCACCCCTCCACTTT.

The chain recombines TRBV5-1 with TRBJ1-2, with D perhaps TRBD1 (5 bases). V lost 2 bases and J 2 bases, leaving 22 bases between the germline ends. The CDR3 runs to 18 residues. The germline V gene has CDR1 SGHRS and CDR2 YFSETQ. CDR3 bases: TGCGCCAGCAGCTTAGGCCGGGACCCCGAGGGATCCAACTATGGCTACACCTTC. It specifies CASSLGRDPEGSNYGYTF.

The CDR3 DNA is TGTGCCAGCAGCTTCCCGCAGGGTGACGGCTACACCTTC. Its translation is CASSFPQGDGYTF. This rearrangement joins TRBV5-5 to TRBJ1-2, with D possibly matching TRBD1 (5 bases). CDR1 SGHKS and CDR2 YYEKEE come from the germline V gene (reference sequence). Trimming left V 2 bases short and J 8 bases short, with 13 bases between. The CDR3 consists of 13 residues.

There are a few counts of this clone. The CDR3 bases are TGTGCCAGCAACAGGGAAGAAAATTCACCCCTCCACTTT. Translating it yields CASNREENSPLHF. This chain links TRBV6-1 with TRBJ1-6; D might be TRBD1 (6 bases). Germline values: CDR1 MNHNS, CDR2 SASEGT. The CDR3 totals 13 residues. Trimming took off 7 bases at V and 7 bases at J, with 11 bases between the two ends.

This clone occurred once. The gene calls are TRBV30 and TRBJ2-1, with D tentatively TRBD2 (5 bases). This CDR3 has 14 amino acids. Looked up from germline, CDR1 is GTSNPN and CDR2 is SVGIG (reference sequence). Trimming removed 6 bases from V and 5 bases from J, with 17 bases in between. CDR3 in DNA: TGTGCCTGCTCAGGACTGCTACCTAACAATGAGCAGTTCTTC. Its protein is CACSGLLPNNEQFF. Looking up the rest from reference TRBV30 and TRBJ2-1 gives the full variable domain: SQTIHQWPATLVQPVGSPLSLECTVEGTSNPNLYWYRQAAGRGLQLLFYSVGIGQISSEVPQNLSASRPQDRQFILSSKKLLLSDSGFYLCACSGLLPNNEQFFGPGTRLTVL.

This clone was counted between two and nine times. This sequence joins TRBV7-9 and TRBJ1-1, with TRBD1 identical over 8 bases. Looked up from germline, CDR1 is SEHNR and CDR2 is FQNEAQ (reference sequence). Losses at the gene ends were 3 bases for V and 1 base for J; bases not matched to a gene: 1. The CDR3 covers 14 residues. The CDR3 loop reads CASSFGQGNTEAFF. For the CDR3, the DNA is TGTGCCAGCAGCTTCGGACAGGGGAACACTGAAGCTTTCTTT.

This chain links TRBV5-5 with TRBJ2-7; D is possibly TRBD2 (5 bases). Germline lookup yields CDR1 SGHKS and CDR2 YYEKEE (reference sequence). The ends were cut back, 0 bases at V and 4 bases at J, with 20 bases in the middle. The CDR3 has 17 residues. CDR3 sequence (DNA): TGTGCCAGCAGCTTGGACGGGATTTGGGGTAGCAATTACGAGCAGTACTTC. Translation: CASSLDGIWGSNYEQYF.

The chain couples TRBV6-1 to TRBJ1-2, with 7 bases aligning to TRBD1. Per the germline V gene, CDR1 is MNHNS and CDR2 is SASEGT. The CDR3 covers 15 residues. With V trimmed by 6 bases and J by 4 bases, 11 bases remained unmatched. CDR3 bases: TGTGCCAGCAGCCACGGGACAGACTCCCTCTATGGCTACACCTTC. Protein product: CASSHGTDSLYGYTF.